This TCR beta chain emerged from a study of T cells in Graves' hyperthyroidism and ophthalmopathy. Trimming removed 2 bases at V and 5 bases at J, with 9 bases between. The V gene's germline CDR1 is LGHDT and CDR2 YNNKEL (reference sequence). There are 13 residues in the CDR3. TCR beta CDR3 region amplification was performed from RNA transcripts. The HTBI primer set served for first-round RT-PCR of the TCR CDR3. MiXCR, run by TCRdb on the multiplex PCR reads, gives a single entry per CDR3 protein. The sample has under 350,000 distinct CDR3 sequences; over 15% are singletons. This clonotype has a count of ten or more. The target antigen is unknown. Overall study findings and caveats: Most expanded thyroid clonotypes above 0.001 also appeared in blood. Stable hyperthyroidism and ophthalmopathy were separated using 13 V-J signatures. With a median lead of approximately six months before onset, the model predicted ophthalmopathy.

The authors took PBMCs from roughly 10 ml fresh peripheral blood. Sequencing was done on a sample of blood. The receptor comes from a woman between 55 and 75 years old with Graves' ophthalmopathy. The chain carries TRBV3-1 and TRBJ1-1; D is undetermined. CDR3 sequence: CASSQPHRTEAFF. CDR3 bases: TGTGCCAGCAGCCAACCTCACAGAACTGAAGCTTTCTTT. The full variable domain, with the rest looked up from reference TRBV3-1 and TRBJ1-1, is DTAVSQTPKYLVTQMGNDKSIKCEQNLGHDTMYWYKQDSKKFLKIMFSYNNKELIINETVPNRFSPKSPDKAHLNLHINSLELGDSAVYFCASSQPHRTEAFFGQGTRLTVV.